This T cell receptor beta chain is drawn from a study of cytomegalovirus exposure and HLA in healthy donors. The PCR ran on 60 Vbeta and 13 Jbeta primers. Assay used: immunoSEQ multiplex PCR; TCRdb lists only in-frame clones, some missing. The repertoire holds some 160,000 clones, with around 77% as singletons. As to this clone: Antigen unknown.

General study findings and limits: With later analysis, a missense DCLRE1C variant became linked to TCR beta V- and J-gene trimming.

The germline V gene encodes CDR1 LNHDA and CDR2 SQIVND (reference sequence). There are 14 residues in the CDR3. The ends were cut back, 2 bases at V and 1 base at J, with 8 bases in the middle. This receptor was obtained from a man aged 55-75 years in good health and CMV-seronegative. Sequenced: PBMCs. The genes are TRBV19 and TRBJ1-1; D may be TRBD1 (5 bases). The CDR3 region is CASSIPQGNTEAFF. Written as DNA, the CDR3 is TGTGCCAGTAGTATACCCCAGGGGAACACTGAAGCTTTCTTT.